A selection of T cell receptor beta chains follows, all from one sample in a study of OX40 agonist ivuxolimab in advanced cancers. Clones were sequenced by immunoSEQ multiplex PCR, and TCRdb holds only the in-frame ones, with some missing. This table holds some 95,000 clones, approximately 85% found once. The sequencing here drew on CD4+ or CD8+ T cells sorted from blood, taken in a trial of the OX40 agonist ivuxolimab. The receptor source for this set is an adult with an advanced solid tumor such as melanoma, head and neck, liver or kidney cancer. Each CDR3 is given with its conserved first and last residue. A D gene is named only where the DNA matches it firmly. Rows may omit the clone size; those that give it use once, few, many or a size class.

size	V	D	J	CDR3	DNA
-	TRBV6-1	-	TRBJ2-2	CASRVGAGELFF	TGTGCCAGCAGAGTTGGCGCCGGGGAGCTGTTTTTT
-	TRBV30	-	TRBJ1-2	CAWSSAIPDRDQPGYTF	TGTGCCTGGAGCTCAGCGATCCCAGACCGAGACCAGCCTGGCTACACCTTC
-	TRBV30	-	TRBJ1-1	CAWSRGGMNTEAFF	TGTGCCTGGAGCCGAGGGGGAATGAACACTGAAGCTTTCTTT
-	TRBV6-6	-	TRBJ1-2	CASSKTGNGYTF	TGTGCCAGCAGTAAAACAGGGAATGGCTACACCTTC
-	TRBV5-4	-	TRBJ2-7	CASSLRERPYEQYF	TGTGCCAGCAGCCTCCGGGAAAGACCGTACGAGCAGTACTTC
-	TRBV28	-	TRBJ2-2	CASSLLSGANTGELFF	TGTGCCAGCAGTCTGTTGTCCGGCGCGAACACCGGGGAGCTGTTTTTT
-	TRBV25-1	-	TRBJ2-7	CASSGRTWEQYF	TGTGCCAGCAGTGGGAGAACCTGGGAGCAGTACTTC
-	TRBV10-1	TRBD2	TRBJ2-1	CAPGVGSGSSYNEQFF	TGCGCCCCCGGGGTAGGTAGCGGGAGCTCCTACAATGAGCAGTTCTTC
-	TRBV30	-	TRBJ1-1	CAWRAGPMNTEAFF	TGTGCCTGGAGGGCGGGCCCGATGAACACTGAAGCTTTCTTT
-	TRBV11-3	TRBD2	TRBJ2-1	CASSLEQLGGGSSYNEQFF	TGTGCCAGCAGCTTAGAACAATTGGGCGGGGGGAGCTCCTACAATGAGCAGTTCTTC
-	TRBV6-1	TRBD1	TRBJ1-6	CASGGTGDNSPLHF	TGTGCCAGCGGAGGGACAGGGGATAATTCACCCCTCCACTTT
-	TRBV19	-	TRBJ2-7	CASSPLGLPYEQYF	TGTGCCAGTAGCCCCTTGGGTCTCCCCTACGAGCAGTACTTC
-	TRBV5-4	-	TRBJ2-7	CASSRRQDSFYEQYF	TGTGCCAGCAGCCGTCGACAGGACTCATTCTACGAGCAGTACTTC
few	TRBV7-2	-	TRBJ2-4	CATRGAKNIQYF	TGTGCCACACGGGGGGCCAAAAACATTCAGTACTTC
-	TRBV19	TRBD1	TRBJ1-1	CASSRGQSNTEAFF	TGTGCCAGTAGTAGGGGACAGTCGAACACTGAAGCTTTCTTT
-	TRBV11-2	TRBD1	TRBJ2-5	CASSPDLYGTGNQETQYF	TGTGCCAGCAGCCCAGACCTGTATGGGACAGGCAACCAAGAGACCCAGTACTTC
-	TRBV4-2	TRBD2	TRBJ2-2	CASSQDRSRLAGNTGELFF	TGTGCCAGCAGCCAAGATCGGTCTCGACTAGCGGGAAACACCGGGGAGCTGTTTTTT
-	TRBV4-1	TRBD2	TRBJ2-7	CASSQVAGELYEQYF	TGCGCCAGCAGCCAAGTAGCGGGAGAGCTCTACGAGCAGTACTTC
few	TRBV4-1	-	TRBJ1-2	CASSPGQSYYGYTF	TGCGCCAGCAGCCCCGGACAGTCCTACTATGGCTACACCTTC
-	TRBV5-1	TRBD1	TRBJ2-3	CASSFRDRGSDTQYF	TGCGCCAGCAGCTTCCGGGACAGGGGTTCAGATACGCAGTATTTT
-	TRBV11-1	TRBD2	TRBJ2-7	CASSFFPATSGSIYEQYF	TGTGCCAGCAGCTTCTTCCCGGCGACTAGCGGGAGTATTTACGAGCAGTACTTC
few	TRBV21-1	-	TRBJ2-1	CASSPQVRSQFF	TGTGCCAGCAGCCCACAGGTTAGGTCGCAGTTCTTC
-	TRBV21-1	-	TRBJ2-1	CASSIKGREAHNEQFF	TGTGCCAGCAGCATTAAAGGGCGGGAGGCCCACAATGAGCAGTTCTTC
few	TRBV2	-	TRBJ2-1	CASRDSILTDNEQFF	TGTGCCAGCAGGGACAGCATATTGACTGACAATGAGCAGTTCTTC
-	TRBV12-5	-	TRBJ1-1	CASGIRQVGTEAFF	TGTGCTAGTGGGATAAGACAGGTGGGCACTGAAGCTTTCTTT
-	TRBV27	-	TRBJ2-7	CASSRRDGSYEQYF	TGTGCCAGCAGTAGAAGGGACGGATCCTACGAGCAGTACTTC
-	TRBV5-1	-	TRBJ2-2	CASSLSGARDTGELFF	TGCGCCAGCAGCTTGTCGGGGGCGCGGGACACCGGGGAGCTGTTTTTT
-	TRBV11-2	TRBD2	TRBJ2-5	CASSWTGGRLGETQYF	TGTGCCAGCAGCTGGACGGGGGGGAGATTAGGGGAGACCCAGTACTTC
-	TRBV6-4	-	TRBJ2-2	CASSADGSADELFF	TGTGCCAGCAGTGCTGACGGATCGGCCGACGAGCTGTTTTTT
-	TRBV4-2	-	TRBJ1-1	CASSQGTAARPEAFF	TGTGCCAGCAGCCAAGGAACCGCCGCCCGGCCTGAAGCTTTCTTT
-	TRBV11-2	-	TRBJ2-1	CASSHSQAWDSGNEQFF	TGTGCCAGCAGCCATTCTCAAGCTTGGGATTCTGGGAATGAGCAGTTCTTC
-	TRBV7-9	-	TRBJ1-4	CASSGDEKLFF	TGTGCCAGCAGCGGAGATGAAAAACTGTTTTTT
-	TRBV5-5	-	TRBJ2-7	CASSLTGGEVEQYF	TGTGCCAGCAGCTTAACTGGAGGTGAAGTCGAGCAGTACTTC
-	TRBV11-3	-	TRBJ2-1	CASGGSSYNEQFF	TGTGCCAGCGGCGGATCCTCCTACAATGAGCAGTTCTTC
-	TRBV7-6	-	TRBJ2-7	CASSLDSITYEQYF	TGTGCCAGCAGCTTAGATTCAATTACCTACGAGCAGTACTTC
-	TRBV19	-	TRBJ2-3	CASSMDVWRTDTQYF	TGTGCCAGTAGTATGGACGTCTGGAGGACAGATACGCAGTATTTT
once	TRBV6-5	TRBD2	TRBJ2-7	CASRGGLAGIYEQYF	TGTGCCAGCAGGGGGGGACTAGCGGGGATCTACGAGCAGTACTTC
-	TRBV7-8	-	TRBJ2-7	CASSLLGLDYEQYF	TGTGCCAGCAGCTTGTTAGGGTTGGACTACGAGCAGTACTTC
-	TRBV5-1	-	TRBJ2-1	CASSRGGLIENEQFF	TGCGCCAGCAGCCGTGGTGGACTGATAGAGAATGAGCAGTTCTTC
-	TRBV5-4	-	TRBJ2-5	CASSPGTQETQYF	TGTGCCAGCAGCCCCGGGACCCAAGAGACCCAGTACTTC